This TCR beta chain emerged from a study of blood T cell repertoires in COVID-19. TCRdb keeps only in-frame clones here, not all; method: immunoSEQ multiplex PCR. The table has around 160,000 clones, around 80% seen once. This CDR3 comprises 13 residues. V was pared by 7 bases and J by 6 bases, with 15 bases between. Germline loops: CDR1 SNHLY, CDR2 FYNNEI. Sequencing was performed on peripheral blood. The gene calls are TRBV2 and TRBJ1-1; the D gene is possibly TRBD1 (6 bases). The TCR originated in a man aged 60-69 years with active or convalescent COVID-19. The CDR3 nucleotides read TGTGCCAGCAAGGGGACCCAGGGGTCTGAAGCTTTCTTT. Encoded protein: CASKGTQGSEAFF.